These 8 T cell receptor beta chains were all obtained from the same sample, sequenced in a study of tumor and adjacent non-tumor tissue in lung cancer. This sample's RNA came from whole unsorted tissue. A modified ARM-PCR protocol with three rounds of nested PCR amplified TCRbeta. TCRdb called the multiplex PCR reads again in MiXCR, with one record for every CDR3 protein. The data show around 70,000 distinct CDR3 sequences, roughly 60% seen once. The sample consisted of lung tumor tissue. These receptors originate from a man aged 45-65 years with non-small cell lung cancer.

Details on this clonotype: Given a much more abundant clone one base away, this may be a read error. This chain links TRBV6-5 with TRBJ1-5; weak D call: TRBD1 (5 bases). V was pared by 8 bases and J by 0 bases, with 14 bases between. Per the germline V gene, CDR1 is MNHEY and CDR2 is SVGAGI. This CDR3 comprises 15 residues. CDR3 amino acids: CASGRDSYSNQPQHF. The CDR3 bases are TGTGCCAGCGGCCGGGACTCGTATAGCAATCAGCCCCAGCATTTT.

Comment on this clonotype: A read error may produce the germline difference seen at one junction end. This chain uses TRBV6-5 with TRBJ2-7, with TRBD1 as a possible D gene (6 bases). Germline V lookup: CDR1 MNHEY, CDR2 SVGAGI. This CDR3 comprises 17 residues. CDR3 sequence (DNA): TGTGCCAGCAGTTACACCTACCTCTCTGGGGGCGGCTACGAGCATCACTTC. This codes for CASSYTYLSGGGYEHHF.

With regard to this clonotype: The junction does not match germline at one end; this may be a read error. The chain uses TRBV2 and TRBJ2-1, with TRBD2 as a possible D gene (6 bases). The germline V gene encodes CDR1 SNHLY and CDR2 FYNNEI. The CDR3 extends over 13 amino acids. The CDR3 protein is CASSEGTGDDQFF. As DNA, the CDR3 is TGTGCCAGCAGTGAAGGAACGGGGGATGATCAGTTCTTC.

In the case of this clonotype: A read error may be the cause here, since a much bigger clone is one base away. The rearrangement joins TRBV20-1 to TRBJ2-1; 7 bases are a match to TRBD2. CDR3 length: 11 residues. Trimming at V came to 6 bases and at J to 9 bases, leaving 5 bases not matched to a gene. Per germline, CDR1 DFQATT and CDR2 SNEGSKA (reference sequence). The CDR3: CSAGLLAEQFF. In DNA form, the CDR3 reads TGCAGTGCGGGACTACTAGCTGAGCAGTTCTTC.

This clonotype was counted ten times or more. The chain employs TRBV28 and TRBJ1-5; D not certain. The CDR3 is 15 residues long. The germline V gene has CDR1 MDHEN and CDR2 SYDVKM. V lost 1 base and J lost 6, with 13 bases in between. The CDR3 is CASSLSLGSRQPQHF. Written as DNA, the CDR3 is TGTGCCAGCAGTTTATCATTAGGGTCGCGTCAGCCCCAGCATTTT.

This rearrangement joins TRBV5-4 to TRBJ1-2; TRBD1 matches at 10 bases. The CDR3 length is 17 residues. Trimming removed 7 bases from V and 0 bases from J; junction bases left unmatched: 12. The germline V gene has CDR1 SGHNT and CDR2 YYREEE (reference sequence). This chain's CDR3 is CASCTRTGGRTNYGYTF. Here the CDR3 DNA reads TGTGCCAGCTGCACCCGGACAGGGGGGCGCACTAACTATGGCTACACCTTC.

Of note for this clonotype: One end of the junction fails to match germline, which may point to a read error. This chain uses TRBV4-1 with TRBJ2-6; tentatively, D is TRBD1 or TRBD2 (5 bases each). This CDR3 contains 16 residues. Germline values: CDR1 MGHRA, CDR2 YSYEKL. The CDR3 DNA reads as TGCGCCAGTAGCCGACAGACGGTCTCTGGGGGCAACGTCCTGACTTTC. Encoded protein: CASSRQTVSGGNVLTF.

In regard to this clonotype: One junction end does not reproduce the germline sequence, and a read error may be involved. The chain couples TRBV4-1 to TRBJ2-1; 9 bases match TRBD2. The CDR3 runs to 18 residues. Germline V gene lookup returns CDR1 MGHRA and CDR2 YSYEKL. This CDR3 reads CANSLGLARVESYNEQFF. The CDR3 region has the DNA TGCGCCAACAGCCTCGGACTAGCGCGAGTAGAATCCTACAATGAGCAGTTCTTC.